The 13 T cell receptor beta chains below come from one sample, sequenced in a study of technical replicates of blood from a few donors. Assay used: immunoSEQ multiplex PCR; TCRdb lists only in-frame clones, some missing. The profile shows around 80,000 clones, roughly nine tenths of them singletons. Sequencing used T cells isolated from PBMCs. All receptors derive from a human donor in good health.

J is TRBJ2-5 and V is TRBV7-9, with 9 bases that match TRBD2. The CDR3 length is 15 residues. Germline CDR1 and CDR2: SEHNR and FQNEAQ (reference sequence). The ends lost 4 bases at V and 1 base at J; junction bases unmatched: 4. The CDR3 is CASSYSSGIQETQYF. Here the CDR3 DNA reads TGTGCCAGCAGCTATTCTAGCGGGATCCAAGAGACCCAGTACTTC.

V is TRBV20-1 and J is TRBJ1-2; D unclear. Trimming removed 3 bases from V and 8 bases from J, with 10 bases in between. This CDR3 is 11 amino acids long. CDR1 is DFQATT and CDR2 is SNEGSKA in the germline V gene (reference sequence). Here the CDR3 DNA reads TGCAGTGCTAGGAATAACGGGGGCTACACCTTC. Encoded protein: CSARNNGGYTF.

The V and J genes are TRBV6-5 and TRBJ2-3, with a tentative D call TRBD1 (5 bases). Trimming shortened V by 5 bases and J by 5 bases, and 17 bases separated the two germline ends. This CDR3 spans 15 amino acids. CDR1 MNHEY and CDR2 SVGAGI come from the germline V gene. CDR3 DNA: TGTGCCAGCAGTCGACCCCAGGGTGGGGAAGATACGCAGTATTTT. This encodes CASSRPQGGEDTQYF.

J is TRBJ2-1 and V is TRBV5-1; unclear D gene. The V end lost 0 bases, the J end lost 9 bases, and 13 bases lay between the germline ends. This CDR3 region has 14 residues. Germline V CDR1 and CDR2: SGHRS, YFSETQ. This CDR3 is CASSLAYSSVEQFF. The CDR3 DNA reads as TGCGCCAGCAGCTTGGCCTACAGCTCTGTTGAGCAGTTCTTC. Using reference TRBV5-1 and TRBJ2-1 for the parts outside the CDR3, the full variable domain is KAGVTQTPRYLIKTRGQQVTLSCSPISGHRSVSWYQQTPGQGLQFLFEYFSETQRNKGNFPGRFSGRQFSNSRSEMNVSTLELGDSALYLCASSLAYSSVEQFFGPGTRLTVL.

For this clone: An end of the junction does not agree with germline; a read error may underlie this. The chain recombines TRBV29-1 with TRBJ2-6, with a tentative D call TRBD1 (5 bases). This CDR3 has 14 amino acids. Germline V gene data show CDR1 as SQVTM and CDR2 as ANQGSEA. In nucleotides, the CDR3 is TGCAGCGTTGGCGACCCCTCTGGGGCCAACGTCCTAACTTTC. Amino acids: CSVGDPSGANVLTF.

The gene calls are TRBV19 and TRBJ1-2; tentative D call: TRBD1 (5 bases). V was pared by 5 bases and J by 5 bases, with 15 bases between. CDR1 and CDR2 from the germline V gene are LNHDA and SQIVND (reference sequence). This CDR3 has 14 residues. The CDR3 DNA sequence: TGTGCCAGTAGTCCAGGGCCTTCACATTATGGCTACACCTTC. Its translation: CASSPGPSHYGYTF.

The chain joins TRBV7-8 to TRBJ2-7; D not resolved. The ends were cut back, 1 base at V and 5 bases at J, with 9 bases in the middle. The CDR3 is 13 amino acids. Per germline, CDR1 SGHVS and CDR2 FQNEAQ. The CDR3 spells CASSLDAANEQYF. The CDR3 nucleotides are TGTGCCAGCAGCTTAGATGCGGCGAACGAGCAGTACTTC.

The table lists this clone with a few counts. The rearrangement joins TRBV9 to TRBJ2-7; TRBD1 matches 9 bases. CDR3 length: 14 residues. The germline V gene has CDR1 SGDLS and CDR2 YYNGEE. V lost 0 bases, J lost 2 bases, and 0 bases stayed unmatched. CDR3 coding DNA: TGTGCCAGCAGCGTAGGGACAGGGGCCTACGAGCAGTACTTC. As protein: CASSVGTGAYEQYF.

The chain recombines TRBV5-1 with TRBJ1-1, with D perhaps matching TRBD1 (6 bases). Germline lookup yields CDR1 SGHRS and CDR2 YFSETQ. This CDR3 comprises 15 residues. V was clipped by 2 bases and J by 0 bases, with 11 bases between them. CDR3 nucleotides: TGCGCCAGCAGCTTCCAGGGGCCCATGAACACTGAAGCTTTCTTT. Translating it yields CASSFQGPMNTEAFF.

This clone was detected only once. The chain combines TRBV29-1 with TRBJ1-2; D is uncertain. The CDR3 runs to 14 residues. The germline V gene encodes CDR1 SQVTM and CDR2 ANQGSEA. The ends were cut back, 1 base at V and 5 bases at J, with 14 bases in the middle. CDR3 DNA: TGCAGCGTTGAAGTGGGTGTGGGAGGGTATGGCTACACCTTC. This sequence encodes CSVEVGVGGYGYTF. Variable domain in full (rest from reference TRBV29-1 and TRBJ1-2): SAVISQKPSRDICQRGTSLTIQCQVDSQVTMMFWYRQQPGQSLTLIATANQGSEATYESGFVIDKFPISRPNLTFSTLTVSNMSPEDSSIYLCSVEVGVGGYGYTFGSGTRLTVV.

The chain links TRBV10-3 to TRBJ1-2; D is perhaps TRBD1 (5 bases). The germline V and J ends were trimmed by 2 bases and 6 bases, with 13 bases remaining between them. Looked up from germline, CDR1 is ENHRY and CDR2 is SYGVKD. The CDR3 length is 14 residues. For the CDR3, the DNA is TGTGCCATCAGTGAGAGCCTCGACAGACATGGCTACACCTTC. Amino acid sequence: CAISESLDRHGYTF.

CDR3 sequence reads: CSVRDNTDTQYF. The CDR3 nucleotides are TGCAGCGTCCGGGACAACACAGATACGCAGTATTTT. V gene TRBV29-1 combines with J gene TRBJ2-3; the D gene is possibly TRBD1 (6 bases). The CDR3 length is 12 residues. CDR1 is SQVTM, CDR2 ANQGSEA, per germline. V shed 6 bases and J shed 2 bases, with 9 bases lying between them.

The V call is TRBV7-2, the J call TRBJ1-4; 9 bases fit TRBD1. The V segment lost 7 bases and the J segment 8 bases; nucleotides outside the gene matches: 8. The CDR3 is 14 residues long. Germline CDR1 and CDR2: SGHTA and FQGNSA. CDR3: CASTQDRGREKLFF. Written as DNA, the CDR3 is TGTGCCAGCACCCAGGACAGGGGTAGAGAAAAACTGTTTTTT.